The source of this TCR beta chain is a study of blood T cell repertoires in COVID-19. Study-level information: COVID-19 samples collected from the United States, Italy and Spain covered acute and convalescent phases. PBMCs, B-cell-depleted T cells, or T cells were the source of the cDNA or gDNA that made up the material.

Trimming pared 1 base from V and 8 bases from J, leaving 11 bases between. The CDR3 has 13 amino acids. CDR1 and CDR2 from the germline V gene are SEHNR and FQNEAQ (reference sequence). Authors' methods: It was from reference gene primer amplification that nucleated cell counts were estimated. Produced via immunoSEQ multiplex PCR; TCRdb's table is partial and in-frame only. V and J calls and clone size come straight from that table; D and trimming were deduced from the DNA. The table has approximately 38,000 clones, around 92% seen once. The sequenced sample consisted of peripheral blood. The clonotype originates from a woman older than 75 with acute or convalescent COVID-19. This sequence joins TRBV7-9 and TRBJ1-2; perhaps TRBD1 as D (5 bases). Here the CDR3 DNA reads TGTGCCAGCAGCTTAGAAGGGGTCGTGGGCTACACCTTC. Its protein product is CASSLEGVVGYTF.